This is a list of T cell receptor beta chains from one sample in a study of blood T cells in healthy people across ages. TCRdb re-called the 5' RACE reads through MiXCR, storing one row per CDR3 protein. The sample has 700,000 or so distinct CDR3 sequences, 22% seen once. The specimen was blood. The receptors originated from a man between 70 and 80 years old in good health. The CDR3 runs from the conserved cysteine through the conserved F or W. The D gene is left open where the match is weak. Some rows have no size entry. The others give once, few or many, or a class for an expanded clone.

V gene: TRBV13
clone size: .
D gene: TRBD1
J gene: TRBJ1-4
CDR3 protein: CASSSGQGEDGNEKLFF
CDR3 DNA: TGTGCCAGCAGCTCGGGACAGGGGGAGGACGGTAATGAAAAACTGTTTTTT

V gene: TRBV30
clone size: few
D gene: .
J gene: TRBJ1-2
CDR3 protein: CAWSGGGDGYTF
CDR3 DNA: TGTGCCTGGAGTGGGGGTGGAGATGGCTACACCTTC

V gene: TRBV12-3/TRBV12-4
clone size: many
D gene: TRBD1
J gene: TRBJ2-3
CDR3 protein: CASSPGTGPLDTQYF
CDR3 DNA: TGTGCCAGCAGTCCCGGGACAGGACCGCTGGATACGCAGTATTTT

V gene: TRBV27
clone size: .
D gene: .
J gene: TRBJ1-6
CDR3 protein: CASSLGNKGTDTPLHF
CDR3 DNA: TGTGCCAGCAGTTTGGGCAACAAGGGTACTGATACACCCCTCCACTTT

V gene: TRBV14
clone size: few
D gene: .
J gene: TRBJ1-4
CDR3 protein: CASSQVRAIGEKLFF
CDR3 DNA: TGTGCCAGCAGCCAAGTTCGGGCGATCGGTGAAAAACTGTTTTTT

V gene: TRBV14
clone size: few
D gene: .
J gene: TRBJ2-5
CDR3 protein: CASSQTRSVRETQYF
CDR3 DNA: TGTGCCAGCAGCCAGACCCGCTCGGTTAGGGAGACCCAGTACTTC

V gene: TRBV3-1
clone size: .
D gene: TRBD1
J gene: TRBJ1-3
CDR3 protein: CASSRQGADSSGNTIYF
CDR3 DNA: TGTGCCAGCAGCCGACAGGGGGCCGATTCCTCTGGAAACACCATATATTTT

V gene: TRBV12-3/TRBV12-4
clone size: .
D gene: .
J gene: TRBJ1-2
CDR3 protein: CASSFIGTFGYTF
CDR3 DNA: TGTGCCAGCAGTTTTATCGGGACATTTGGCTACACCTTC

V gene: TRBV12-3/TRBV12-4
clone size: .
D gene: .
J gene: TRBJ2-5
CDR3 protein: CASSFLLGFEETQYF
CDR3 DNA: TGTGCCAGCAGTTTTCTATTGGGGTTCGAAGAGACCCAGTACTTC

V gene: TRBV4-3
clone size: few
D gene: .
J gene: TRBJ2-1
CDR3 protein: CASSPQTGVSNEQFF
CDR3 DNA: TGCGCCAGCAGTCCCCAAACGGGAGTAAGTAATGAGCAGTTCTTC

V gene: TRBV4-1
clone size: .
D gene: TRBD2
J gene: TRBJ2-5
CDR3 protein: CASSQTGTSRETQYF
CDR3 DNA: TGCGCCAGCAGCCAAACCGGGACTAGTAGGGAGACCCAGTACTTC

V gene: TRBV6-5
clone size: .
D gene: .
J gene: TRBJ2-3
CDR3 protein: CASSFSASGGQDTQYF
CDR3 DNA: TGTGCCAGCAGCTTTTCCGCGTCCGGAGGGCAGGATACGCAGTATTTT

V gene: TRBV10-3
clone size: few
D gene: .
J gene: TRBJ1-1
CDR3 protein: CAISEDQGGNTEAFF
CDR3 DNA: TGTGCCATCAGTGAGGATCAGGGAGGGAACACTGAAGCTTTCTTT

V gene: TRBV19
clone size: few
D gene: .
J gene: TRBJ2-5
CDR3 protein: CASGGRPGQGFRETQYF
CDR3 DNA: TGTGCCAGTGGCGGTCGGCCCGGTCAGGGCTTTCGAGAGACCCAGTACTTC

V gene: TRBV7-9
clone size: once
D gene: .
J gene: TRBJ1-3
CDR3 protein: CASSFQGQISGNTLYF
CDR3 DNA: TGTGCCAGCAGCTTCCAAGGACAGATCTCTGGAAACACCTTATATTTT

V gene: TRBV20-1
clone size: .
D gene: .
J gene: TRBJ2-2
CDR3 protein: CSARFPLDTGELFF
CDR3 DNA: TGCAGTGCTAGGTTTCCTCTCGACACCGGGGAGCTGTTTTTT

V gene: TRBV7-2
clone size: few
D gene: .
J gene: TRBJ2-5
CDR3 protein: CASSFSRGNQETQYF
CDR3 DNA: TGTGCCAGCAGCTTTTCGCGCGGGAACCAAGAGACCCAGTACTTC

V gene: TRBV14
clone size: .
D gene: .
J gene: TRBJ1-4
CDR3 protein: CASSQNQGREKLFF
CDR3 DNA: TGTGCCAGCAGCCAAAACCAGGGGCGGGAAAAACTGTTTTTT

V gene: TRBV12-3/TRBV12-4
clone size: many
D gene: TRBD1
J gene: TRBJ1-2
CDR3 protein: CASSLTGAVYGYTF
CDR3 DNA: TGTGCCAGCAGTCTTACAGGGGCGGTATATGGCTACACCTTC

V gene: TRBV5-6
clone size: .
D gene: .
J gene: TRBJ2-1
CDR3 protein: CASSLAWQGTGEQFF
CDR3 DNA: TGTGCCAGCAGCTTGGCCTGGCAGGGTACCGGCGAGCAGTTCTTC

V gene: TRBV11-2
clone size: .
D gene: .
J gene: TRBJ1-1
CDR3 protein: CASSFGQSGTEAFF
CDR3 DNA: TGTGCCAGCAGTTTTGGACAGTCGGGCACTGAAGCTTTCTTT

V gene: TRBV29-1
clone size: .
D gene: TRBD2
J gene: TRBJ2-1
CDR3 protein: CSGLAGGPNEQFF
CDR3 DNA: TGCAGCGGACTAGCTGGTGGGCCCAATGAGCAGTTCTTC

V gene: TRBV6-6
clone size: .
D gene: TRBD1
J gene: TRBJ2-2
CDR3 protein: CASSNLDRGGTGELFF
CDR3 DNA: TGTGCCAGCAGTAACCTCGACAGGGGAGGAACTGGGGAGCTGTTTTTT

V gene: TRBV4-3
clone size: .
D gene: .
J gene: TRBJ2-3
CDR3 protein: CASSRGQQIADTQYF
CDR3 DNA: TGCGCCAGCAGTCGTGGGCAGCAGATAGCAGATACGCAGTATTTT

V gene: TRBV6-1
clone size: few
D gene: .
J gene: TRBJ2-4
CDR3 protein: CASSEGTMNIQYF
CDR3 DNA: TGTGCCAGCAGTGAAGGTACAATGAACATTCAGTACTTC

V gene: TRBV3-1
clone size: few
D gene: .
J gene: TRBJ1-2
CDR3 protein: CASSQDSPAGGYTF
CDR3 DNA: TGTGCCAGCAGCCAAGATAGTCCCGCAGGTGGCTACACCTTC